Following are 27 T cell receptor beta chains from one sample sequenced in a study of monozygotic twins with inflammatory bowel disease. Reanalyzing the 5' RACE reads, TCRdb keeps one entry per CDR3 protein, without DNA. Its clone listing holds nearly 450,000 distinct CDR3 sequences. Input material: blood. The receptors here all came from a human donor with ulcerative colitis or Crohn's disease, or a healthy co-twin of an affected twin (not recorded which).

This chain joins TRBV5-1 and TRBJ1-4; with no DNA, the TCRdb D assignment of TRBD1 cannot be verified. The CDR3 is 14 amino acids. The V gene's germline CDR1 is SGHRS and CDR2 YFSETQ. CDR3 sequence reads: CASSPGQGNGKLFF. The variable domain in full, with the rest retrieved from reference TRBV5-1 and TRBJ1-4, is KAGVTQTPRYLIKTRGQQVTLSCSPISGHRSVSWYQQTPGQGLQFLFEYFSETQRNKGNFPGRFSGRQFSNSRSEMNVSTLELGDSALYLCASSPGQGNGKLFFGSGTQLSVL.

V and J are TRBV6-5 and TRBJ2-2; without DNA, the TCRdb call of TRBD1 cannot be checked. This CDR3 region has 16 residues. CDR1 and CDR2 from the germline V gene are MNHEY and SVGAGI. The CDR3 spells CASSYAPGQNTGELFF.

The CDR3 is CSASRGRANTEAFF. The chain links TRBV29-1 to TRBJ1-1; TCRdb names TRBD1, which stays unverified in the absence of DNA. This CDR3 region has 14 residues. CDR1 and CDR2 (germline): SQVTM, ANQGSEA.

V gene TRBV2 combines with J gene TRBJ2-5. Per the germline V gene, CDR1 is SNHLY and CDR2 is FYNNEI. The CDR3 consists of 14 residues. The CDR3 region is CASSETSRQETQYF. The complete variable domain, with remaining parts taken from reference TRBV2 and TRBJ2-5, reads EPEVTQTPSHQVTQMGQEVILRCVPISNHLYFYWYRQILGQKVEFLVSFYNNEISEKSEIFDDQFSVERPDGSNFTLKIRSTKLEDSAMYFCASSETSRQETQYFGPGTRLLVL.

The V call is TRBV5-1, the J call TRBJ2-1; with no DNA, the TCRdb D assignment of TRBD2 cannot be verified. Germline loops: CDR1 SGHRS, CDR2 YFSETQ. The CDR3 has 18 residues. The CDR3: CASSSGPSGSPLVNEQFF.

The chain is built from TRBV5-1 and TRBJ1-1. This CDR3 is 14 amino acids long. The germline gives CDR1 SGHRS, CDR2 YFSETQ. This CDR3 is CASSYSGRNTEAFF.

The chain uses TRBV15 and TRBJ2-4. This CDR3 has 17 residues. Germline CDR1 reads LNHNV; CDR2 reads YYDKDF (reference sequence). CDR3 sequence: CATSRDYAGQSKNIQYF.

This rearrangement joins TRBV4-3 to TRBJ2-1. This CDR3 has 13 amino acids. Germline V gene data show CDR1 as LGHNA and CDR2 as YSLEER. CDR3: CASSQTSNNEQFF.

The gene calls are TRBV7-9 and TRBJ1-1. The CDR3 runs to 14 residues. Per germline, CDR1 SEHNR and CDR2 FQNEAQ (reference sequence). The CDR3 loop reads CASSLVVDGTEAFF.

V usage is TRBV18 and J usage is TRBJ1-3. Germline lookup yields CDR1 KGHSH and CDR2 LQKENI. This CDR3 is 14 amino acids long. The CDR3 region is CASSPSGPGNTIYF.

This sequence joins TRBV5-1 and TRBJ1-4; the TRBD1 assignment by TCRdb is unverifiable without DNA. The CDR3 has 16 amino acids. From germline, CDR1 is SGHRS and CDR2 YFSETQ. CDR3 region: CASSSGLDRVYEKLFF.

The chain carries TRBV10-3 and TRBJ2-1; TCRdb's D gene call, TRBD1, goes unchecked for lack of DNA. CDR3 length equals 15 residues. The germline gives CDR1 ENHRY, CDR2 SYGVKD. This CDR3 reads CAIGVGTGGSDEQFF.

The J gene is TRBJ2-3, the V gene TRBV12-3 or TRBV12-4; TCRdb lists TRBD2, though no DNA is available to test this call. This CDR3 comprises 15 residues. This CDR3 is CASSPQRLAGDTQYF.

The chain uses TRBV5-4 and TRBJ1-2; TCRdb designates TRBD1, a call that cannot be tested without DNA. CDR3 length: 15 residues. The germline CDR1 and CDR2 sequences are SGHNT and YYREEE (reference sequence). CDR3 protein: CASSYFLGTDYGYTF.

J is TRBJ2-7 and V is TRBV29-1; absent DNA, TCRdb's TRBD1 call cannot be checked. CDR3 length: 13 amino acids. CDR1 and CDR2 (germline): SQVTM, ANQGSEA. The CDR3: CSVETTATYEQYF.

The chain links TRBV20-1 to TRBJ2-7; the TRBD2 assignment by TCRdb is unverifiable without DNA. The CDR3 is 14 residues long. CDR1 and CDR2 (germline): DFQATT, SNEGSKA (reference sequence). The CDR3 protein is CSAHWGDFNYEQYF.

The rearrangement joins TRBV11-2 to TRBJ2-7; the D gene TCRdb calls, TRBD1, cannot be checked with no DNA. The CDR3 length is 15 residues. Germline V gene lookup returns CDR1 SGHAT and CDR2 FQNNGV. CDR3 residues: CASSLVQGALYEQYF.

The V gene is TRBV28, the J gene TRBJ1-5; TCRdb names TRBD1, which stays unverified in the absence of DNA. The V gene's germline CDR1 is MDHEN and CDR2 SYDVKM. CDR3 size: 14 residues. The CDR3 reads CATGDGGGNQPQHF.

V and J are TRBV6-1 and TRBJ1-3. The CDR3 extends over 14 amino acids. Germline lookup yields CDR1 MNHNS and CDR2 SASEGT. The CDR3 loop is CASSEQDPGNTIYF.

The V and J genes are TRBV3-1 and TRBJ2-3; TCRdb's assignment of TRBD2 cannot be checked, as there is no DNA. CDR1 and CDR2 (germline): LGHDT, YNNKEL (reference sequence). The CDR3 sequence is 14 residues long. CDR3 region: CASTNSGGTDTQYF.

This chain connects TRBV6-1 to TRBJ1-5; TCRdb designates TRBD1, a call that cannot be tested without DNA. This CDR3 is built from 15 residues. From germline, CDR1 is MNHNS and CDR2 SASEGT. This chain's CDR3 is CASSDGRGGNQPQHF.

The chain is built from TRBV14 and TRBJ2-1; TCRdb selects TRBD1, and the lack of DNA leaves this call unchecked. The CDR3 totals 17 residues. Germline lookup yields CDR1 SGHDN and CDR2 FVKESK. This chain's CDR3 is CASSQDLRGPAYNEQFF. Full variable domain (remainder filled in from reference TRBV14 and TRBJ2-1): EAGVTQFPSHSVIEKGQTVTLRCDPISGHDNLYWYRRVMGKEIKFLLHFVKESKQDESGMPNNRFLAERTGGTYSTLKVQPAELEDSGVYFCASSQDLRGPAYNEQFFGPGTRLTVL.

The chain employs TRBV3-1 and TRBJ2-1; TCRdb indicates TRBD2, and absent DNA this call remains unverified. CDR1 is LGHDT and CDR2 is YNNKEL in the germline V gene (reference sequence). This CDR3 has 16 residues. The CDR3: CASSPRSAGPVGEQFF.

The J gene is TRBJ2-5, the V gene TRBV7-2; the TCRdb D gene call, TRBD1, has no DNA to confirm it. The germline V gene encodes CDR1 SGHTA and CDR2 FQGNSA. The CDR3 length is 15 residues. This CDR3 is CASSLGQLPPETQYF.

This chain's CDR3 is CSARGGTARNQPQHF. The V gene is TRBV20-1, the J gene TRBJ1-5. Germline CDR1 and CDR2: DFQATT and SNEGSKA (reference sequence). The CDR3 runs to 15 residues.

The rearrangement joins TRBV7-2 to TRBJ1-4; TCRdb outputs TRBD1, but without DNA this stays unchecked. The CDR3 is 15 residues long. Per the germline V gene, CDR1 is SGHTA and CDR2 is FQGNSA. The CDR3 reads CASSLFGAANEKLFF.

The chain has TRBV4-3 and TRBJ1-4; TCRdb's D call of TRBD1 is untestable without DNA. There are 15 residues in the CDR3. Per the germline V gene, CDR1 is LGHNA and CDR2 is YSLEER. CDR3 amino acids: CASSQAKGAGEKLFF.